This T cell receptor beta chain was identified during a study of circulating CD8 cells and anti-PD-1 response in melanoma (dated by TCRdb to the early 2020s). About the investigation overall: Nivolumab was given to patients intravenously at 3 mg/kg every 2 weeks. Of the approximately 13 patients in the melanoma cohort, anti-PD-1 was received as first-line therapy by seven patients, and prior targeted therapy or immunotherapy had been received by six patients. Patients with complete or partial responses were classified as responders; those with stable or progressive disease (RECIST v1.1) as non-responders. The TCR repertoire analysis covered roughly 11 melanoma patients: 7 non-responders and 4 responders. In on-treatment samples, a biotinylated anti-human IgG4 antibody was used to detect PD-1.

The cysteine opens and the phenylalanine closes a CDR3 of 13 amino acids. Kept here is only the CDR3 DNA, which spans 39 bases and is read in frame from base 1. CDR1 and CDR2 are read off the germline V gene (reference sequence) as SSHAT and FNYEAQ. A BD FACSAria II cell sorter was used to sort four subsets, defined by PD-1 and/or TIGIT, from live CD3+CD8+TCRalphabeta+ cells. To characterize how relevant each subset is to anti-PD-1 therapy response, circulating CD8 T cells were sorted into four subsets based on PD-1 and TIGIT expression. From each sorted CD8 T-cell subset, both TCR alpha and TCR beta chains were sequenced. Peripheral blood was drawn before the first anti-PD-1 injection and after two and four injections. Ficoll gradient centrifugation was used to isolate PBMCs right away. Until use, PBMCs were stored frozen in liquid nitrogen in RPMI containing roughly 20% FCS and around 9.2% DMSO. Thawed PBMCs were stained with a viability dye and antibodies against CD3, CD8alpha, TCRalphabeta, PD-1 and TIGIT. The RNeasy Kit was used to extract total RNA, and all samples came in with a RIN above 7.

Broad study findings and their caveats: The DNEG repertoire had the highest diversity, the PD-1 and DPOS repertoires had similar and higher clonality, and the TIGIT repertoires had the lowest diversity. The cohort included both treatment-naive and previously treated patients, and the authors noted that this mix could influence results. Only baseline and M1 samples, drawn from a small cohort with few responders, went into the published TCR repertoire comparisons. Because tumor material could not be accessed, tumor reactivity was instead assessed with peptide assays on expanded sorted subsets. Repertoires were found to be largely private between subsets, with under 7% of TRB clonotypes shared at M1, and the highest sharing was observed between DPOS and TIGIT. Because of limited material, replicates were generally not included when the experiments were performed.

As concerns this clonotype: The antigen this receptor binds is unknown. At one end the junction does not follow the germline gene, possibly because of a read error.

The sequencing machine was a NextSeq 500. TCR libraries were prepared from roughly 15 ng of total RNA with the QIAseq Immune Repertoire RNA Library Kit, Human TCR Panel. TCR libraries were sequenced on an Illumina NextSeq with a Mid Output V2 kit, using asymmetric 261x41 paired-end reads. Each TCR library was diluted to roughly 4 nM, pooled, denatured and loaded at roughly 0.99 pM. As for how the authors treated the data: Processing of the TCR FASTQ files took place in the QIAGEN GeneGlobe Data Analysis Center, and downstream analysis was done in R 3.5.2. Clonality was computed as one minus Shannon entropy normalized by the log of the number of unique productive sequences. TRA or TRB clonotypes differing in abundance between baseline and M1 were identified within each subset by Fisher exact tests at 5% FDR. Clonotypes with differential abundance were classified as emerging, expanding, contracting or non-expanding/contracting. Morisita's overlap index was used to measure repertoire overlap between patients. In-frame beta chains were kept once TCRdb had trimmed the public reads at Q25 with fastp and called clones with MiXCR. Rows with one shared CDR3 protein collapse into an entry with the most common genes and DNA. In this record, the V and J calls reflect TCRdb's handling and not the investigators' own analysis. For this sample the table gives around 1,800 distinct CDR3 sequences, of which roughly 7.3% were detected only once. The top ten hold approximately 8.2% of the sample.

This clonotype was sampled from a human donor with melanoma. The chain is encoded by TRBV7-7 joined to TRBJ2-2; the D gene assignment is ambiguous. This sample comprised CD8+ T cells from PBMCs, obtained at baseline or after one month of anti-PD-1 therapy (not recorded which). The CDR3 region reads CASSLEASRELFF. The nucleotide sequence reads as follows: TGTGCTAGCAGCTTAGAGGCCTCTAGGGAGCTGTTTTTT.